This passage covers 11 T cell receptor beta chains from one sample sequenced in a study of identical twins. TCRdb re-called the 5' RACE reads with MiXCR, one entry per CDR3 protein. This table holds approximately 500,000 distinct CDR3 sequences, around 15% found once. This sample also appeared in a second study, on yellow fever vaccine responses in identical twins.

Sequencing input: CD4+ T cells sorted from blood. These receptors were taken from a woman between 18 and 30 years old in good health.

This clonotype was recorded many times. The chain couples TRBV4-1 to TRBJ1-1; D is perhaps TRBD1 (5 bases). V lost 1 base and J lost 1, with 10 bases in between. The CDR3 has 15 amino acids. CDR1 MGHRA and CDR2 YSYEKL come from the germline V gene. As DNA, the CDR3 is TGCGCCAGCAGCCAAGGGGGCAGCTGGAACACTGAAGCTTTCTTT. Its protein is CASSQGGSWNTEAFF.

This clonotype showed up just a few times. The V and J genes are TRBV20-1 and TRBJ2-3; the match to TRBD1 covers 8 bases. CDR3 length equals 12 residues. Germline V lookup: CDR1 DFQATT, CDR2 SNEGSKA (reference sequence). V was clipped by 6 bases and J by 2 bases; unmatched bases: 1. The CDR3 here is CSADRDTDTQYF. The CDR3 nucleotides are TGCAGTGCGGACAGGGACACAGATACGCAGTATTTT.

The chain is built from TRBV5-1 and TRBJ2-7; the D is unclear. The CDR3 has 14 residues. Germline loops: CDR1 SGHRS, CDR2 YFSETQ. V was shortened by 0 bases and J by 5 bases, with 12 bases between the two germline ends. The CDR3 sequence: CASSLGWVGNEQYF. CDR3 bases: TGCGCCAGCAGCTTGGGTTGGGTAGGTAACGAGCAGTACTTC. Full variable domain (remainder filled in from reference TRBV5-1 and TRBJ2-7): KAGVTQTPRYLIKTRGQQVTLSCSPISGHRSVSWYQQTPGQGLQFLFEYFSETQRNKGNFPGRFSGRQFSNSRSEMNVSTLELGDSALYLCASSLGWVGNEQYFGPGTRLTVT.

The rearrangement links TRBV4-1 to TRBJ2-2, with a tentative D call TRBD2 (7 bases). This CDR3 spans 18 amino acids. Germline V gives CDR1 MGHRA, CDR2 YSYEKL. Trimming removed 1 base from V and 6 bases from J, with 21 bases in between. The CDR3 spells CASSQAVGGSKGAGELFF. For the CDR3, the DNA is TGCGCCAGCAGCCAAGCGGTTGGCGGGAGTAAGGGGGCCGGGGAGCTGTTTTTT.

This rearrangement joins TRBV3-1 to TRBJ1-2; TRBD1 is a possible D gene (5 bases). The CDR3 is 18 residues long. Germline values: CDR1 LGHDT, CDR2 YNNKEL (reference sequence). V was pared by 0 bases and J by 4 bases, with 21 bases between. The CDR3 sequence is CASSQDRAGRPSTYGYTF. In nucleotides, the CDR3 is TGTGCCAGCAGCCAAGATCGGGCAGGGCGACCGTCTACCTATGGCTACACCTTC.

The rearrangement uses TRBV28 and TRBJ2-5; 8 bases map to TRBD1. The V gene's germline CDR1 is MDHEN and CDR2 SYDVKM. Trimming took 9 bases from V and 4 from J; bases not matched to a gene: 10. The CDR3 totals 14 residues. The CDR3 is CASLTGGVGETQYF. The DNA of the CDR3 is TGTGCCAGTCTAACAGGGGGTGTAGGAGAGACCCAGTACTTC. The whole variable domain, remainder taken from reference TRBV28 and TRBJ2-5, is DVKVTQSSRYLVKRTGEKVFLECVQDMDHENMFWYRQDPGLGLRLIYFSYDVKMKEKGDIPEGYSVSREKKERFSLILESASTNQTSMYLCASLTGGVGETQYFGPGTRLLVL.

V gene TRBV2 combines with J gene TRBJ2-3; 7 nucleotides agree with TRBD1. This CDR3 region has 13 residues. V lost 8 bases and J lost 1; bases outside the gene matches: 3. CDR1 is SNHLY, CDR2 FYNNEI, per germline. CDR3 protein: CASGTDGTDTQYF. CDR3 coding DNA: TGTGCCAGCGGGACAGACGGCACAGATACGCAGTATTTT.

The chain joins TRBV3-1 to TRBJ2-1, with D unresolved. Germline CDR1 and CDR2: LGHDT and YNNKEL (reference sequence). V lost 3 bases and J 3 bases, leaving 15 bases between the germline ends. The CDR3 is made up of 16 amino acids. The DNA for the CDR3 is TGTGCCAGCAGCCACGGAAGGTCTACTGTCTACAATGAGCAGTTCTTC. It translates to CASSHGRSTVYNEQFF.

This clonotype has just a few counts. The CDR3 DNA follows: TGCGCCAGCAGCTTGTTAGCGCAGGGGCAGAGGTCCTACAATGAGCAGTTCTTC. Residues: CASSLLAQGQRSYNEQFF. This sequence joins TRBV5-1 and TRBJ2-1; the D gene is possibly TRBD1 (6 bases). The germline V gene encodes CDR1 SGHRS and CDR2 YFSETQ. The ends were cut back, 1 base at V and 1 base at J, with 18 bases in the middle. This CDR3 contains 18 residues.

The chain couples TRBV24-1 to TRBJ2-1; TRBD2 might be the D (6 bases). Trimming cost V 1 base and J 5 bases, with 11 bases left between them. Germline CDR1 reads KGHDR; CDR2 reads SFDVKD. The CDR3 spans 15 residues. CDR3 amino acids: CATSDFGTRNNEQFF. DNA for the CDR3: TGTGCCACCAGTGATTTTGGGACTCGTAACAATGAGCAGTTCTTC.

This chain connects TRBV14 to TRBJ2-2; TRBD1 aligns across 7 bases. Germline V CDR1 and CDR2: SGHDN, FVKESK. The CDR3 spans 16 residues. Germline trimming cut 4 bases from V and 5 bases from J; bases unmatched to any gene: 10. CDR3 sequence: CASSLQGDIRTGELFF. For the CDR3, the DNA is TGTGCCAGCAGCCTCCAGGGGGACATTCGTACCGGGGAGCTGTTTTTT.